This T cell receptor beta chain was obtained from a study of neurological immune-mediated disorders. 5'RACE employing 10-nucleotide random UMIs yielded the cDNA. TCRdb independently ran MiXCR on the 5' RACE reads; one entry per CDR3 protein. The sample records 35,000 or so distinct CDR3 sequences, under 13% being singletons. This clonotype was observed many times. The CDR3 loop spans 14 amino acids. The germline V gene has CDR1 DFQATT and CDR2 SNEGSKA (reference sequence). The V end lost 1 base, the J end lost 5 bases, and 11 bases lay between the germline ends. This chain joins TRBV20-1 and TRBJ2-2, with a weak D call TRBD2 (5 bases). The sequencing input was PBMCs. This receptor was identified in a woman between 25 and 40 years old with HTLV-1-associated myelopathy (HAM/TSP). CDR3 sequence reads: CSARGQTGTGELFF. The CDR3 nucleotides read TGCAGTGCTAGAGGTCAGACGGGGACCGGGGAGCTGTTTTTT.